Each of the 15 T cell receptor beta chains below was sequenced from the same sample in a study of OX40 agonist ivuxolimab in advanced cancers. Method: immunoSEQ multiplex PCR; TCRdb's copy keeps in-frame clones and lacks some. Seen here are some 66,000 clones, 77% observed once, and the top ten hold more than 1.5%. Sequences were derived from CD4+ or CD8+ T cells sorted from blood, sampled in a trial of the OX40 agonist ivuxolimab. The receptors were gathered from an adult with an advanced solid tumor such as melanoma, head and neck, liver or kidney cancer.

The chain recombines TRBV27 with TRBJ1-4; 7 bases map to TRBD1. Germline V lookup: CDR1 MNHEY, CDR2 SMNVEV (reference sequence). CDR3 length equals 14 residues. With 4 bases clipped from V and 8 bases from J, the junction kept 7 bases outside the gene matches. CDR3 region: CASSSWTGGEKLFF. The CDR3 DNA is TGTGCCAGCAGTTCATGGACAGGTGGGGAAAAACTGTTTTTT.

V usage is TRBV14 and J usage is TRBJ1-3; D is unclear. The CDR3 consists of 16 residues. V was pared by 2 bases and J by 0 bases, with 11 bases between. Germline V gene data show CDR1 as SGHDN and CDR2 as FVKESK. Here the CDR3 reads CASSQHLITSGNTIYF. The CDR3 nucleotides read TGTGCCAGCAGCCAACACTTGATAACCTCTGGAAACACCATATATTTT.

This chain joins TRBV15 and TRBJ1-1; 7 bases line up with TRBD1. CDR3 size: 16 residues. The trim removed 0 bases at V and 1 base at J, leaving 5 bases unmatched. In germline, CDR1 is LNHNV, CDR2 YYDKDF (reference sequence). The CDR3 DNA is TGTGCCACCAGCAGAGATCGGGACAGACGGAACACTGAAGCTTTCTTT. Translation: CATSRDRDRRNTEAFF. The complete variable domain, with remaining parts taken from reference TRBV15 and TRBJ1-1, reads DAMVIQNPRYQVTQFGKPVTLSCSQTLNHNVMYWYQQKSSQAPKLLFHYYDKDFNNEADTPDNFQSRRPNTSFCFLDIRSPGLGDTAMYLCATSRDRDRRNTEAFFGQGTRLTVV.

In this sample, this clone turned up a few times. This sequence joins TRBV5-4 and TRBJ2-7; weak D call: TRBD1 (5 bases). V lost 4 bases to trimming and J lost 3 bases, with 17 bases between them. Per germline, CDR1 SGHNT and CDR2 YYREEE (reference sequence). The CDR3 has 15 amino acids. The CDR3 bases are TGTGCCAGCAGCCCGTCATTGGGGCAAAGCTACGAGCAGTACTTC. Translation: CASSPSLGQSYEQYF.

The chain uses TRBV19 and TRBJ1-2, with TRBD1 identical over 7 bases. CDR1 is LNHDA and CDR2 is SQIVND in the germline V gene (reference sequence). V shed 3 bases, J shed 4 bases, and the junction held 5 bases outside the gene matches. This CDR3 contains 14 residues. This chain's CDR3 is CASSIGKGAYGYTF. In DNA, the CDR3 is TGTGCCAGTAGTATTGGGAAGGGGGCCTATGGCTACACCTTC.

This clone is categorized as medium-sized. The CDR3, as DNA: TGTGCCAGCAGCACTGGTCAACAAGAGACCCAGTACTTC. Protein product: CASSTGQQETQYF. The chain uses TRBV7-3 and TRBJ2-5; D ambiguous. The germline gives CDR1 SGHTA, CDR2 FQGTGA. V shed 5 bases and J shed 2 bases, with 9 bases lying between them. There are 13 residues in the CDR3.

The chain has TRBV11-3 and TRBJ1-1, with D unclear. The V and J ends lost 6 bases and 4 bases respectively, with 9 bases between them. The germline V gene has CDR1 SGHNT and CDR2 YENEEA. The CDR3 contains 12 residues. For the CDR3, the DNA is TGTGCCAGCAGTTTTGGTAGCACTGAAGCTTTCTTT. It encodes CASSFGSTEAFF. Based on the CDR3 plus reference TRBV11-3 and TRBJ1-1, the full variable domain is EAGVVQSPRYKIIEKKQPVAFWCNPISGHNTLYWYLQNLGQGPELLIRYENEEAVDDSQLPKDRFSAERLKGVDSTLKIQPAELGDSAVYLCASSFGSTEAFFGQGTRLTVV.

This chain connects TRBV13 to TRBJ2-1; TRBD1 might be the D (5 bases). The V end lost 3 bases, the J end lost 11 bases, and 17 bases lay between the germline ends. This CDR3 contains 14 residues. CDR1 and CDR2 from the germline V gene are PRHDT and FYEKMQ (reference sequence). CDR3 coding DNA: TGTGCCAGCAGCTTCCCCCCGGAAGACAGTAAGCAGTTCTTC. The encoded protein is CASSFPPEDSKQFF.

The V and J genes are TRBV5-8 and TRBJ1-5; D perhaps matches TRBD1 (5 bases). Germline CDR1 SGHTS, CDR2 YDEGEE. CDR3 length: 12 amino acids. Trimming cost V 2 bases and J 7 bases, with 7 bases left between them. CDR3 sequence (DNA): TGTGCCAGCAGCTTATCAGGGCAGCCCCAGCATTTT. It encodes CASSLSGQPQHF.

This clone was found once. The chain recombines TRBV5-5 with TRBJ2-2; D call uncertain. The V end lost 0 bases, the J end lost 5 bases, and 8 bases lay between the germline ends. The length of the CDR3 is 14 residues. Germline V gives CDR1 SGHKS, CDR2 YYEKEE (reference sequence). The CDR3 loop is CASSLAWATGELFF. In DNA form, the CDR3 reads TGTGCCAGCAGCTTGGCTTGGGCTACCGGGGAGCTGTTTTTT.

This rearrangement joins TRBV6-1 to TRBJ2-3, with 9 bases aligning to TRBD1. CDR3 length: 14 amino acids. Germline V CDR1 and CDR2: MNHNS, SASEGT. Trimming at V came to 6 bases and at J to 1 base, leaving 2 bases not matched to a gene. The CDR3 DNA follows: TGTGCCAGCAGCCGGGACAGGGGCACAGATACGCAGTATTTT. It codes for CASSRDRGTDTQYF.

This rearrangement joins TRBV9 to TRBJ2-1; 7 bases align to TRBD1. Losses at the gene ends were 4 bases for V and 2 bases for J; bases not matched to a gene: 6. Germline values: CDR1 SGDLS, CDR2 YYNGEE. This CDR3 has 15 residues. In DNA, the CDR3 is TGTGCCAGCAGCCCGACGACAGGGACCTACAATGAGCAGTTCTTC. Its translation is CASSPTTGTYNEQFF.

This clone was counted only a few times. The V call is TRBV6-5, the J call TRBJ1-3, with D uncertain. Germline V gene lookup returns CDR1 MNHEY and CDR2 SVGAGI. This CDR3 spans 11 amino acids. Trimming stripped 6 bases from V and 4 bases from J, with 4 bases between. CDR3 in amino acids: CASSRGNTIYF. Here the CDR3 DNA reads TGTGCCAGCAGCCGAGGAAACACCATATATTTT.

The chain joins TRBV5-1 to TRBJ2-7; possibly TRBD2 for D (5 bases). The germline CDR1 and CDR2 sequences are SGHRS and YFSETQ. With 1 base removed from V and 2 bases from J, the gap between germline ends came to 16 bases. The CDR3 is 16 amino acids. Written as DNA, the CDR3 is TGCGCCAGCAGCTTGAGTTACGGGGAAACCACCTACGAGCAGTACTTC. As protein: CASSLSYGETTYEQYF.

The V and J genes are TRBV7-8 and TRBJ2-3; tentatively, D is TRBD1 (6 bases). The CDR3 is 16 residues long. The germline gives CDR1 SGHVS, CDR2 FQNEAQ. Trimming took 5 bases from V and 2 from J, leaving 17 bases between them. The CDR3 region is CASSPRGVSNTDTQYF. The CDR3 DNA is TGTGCCAGCAGCCCCAGGGGTGTGTCCAACACAGATACGCAGTATTTT. The variable domain in full, completed from reference TRBV7-8 and TRBJ2-3, reads GAGVSQSPRYKVAKRGQDVALRCDPISGHVSLFWYQQALGQGPEFLTYFQNEAQLDKSGLPSDRFFAERPEGSVSTLKIQRTQQEDSAVYLCASSPRGVSNTDTQYFGPGTRLTVL.